The 9 T cell receptor beta chains below were found in one sample sequenced in a study of identical twins (dated by TCRdb to 2016 to 2017). Library preparation was by 5' RACE. The instrument given in TCRdb is Illumina HiSeq 2000. The public reads were quality trimmed at Q25 with fastp and then assembled into clones with MiXCR by TCRdb, keeping productive beta chains. Rows are combined by CDR3 protein, so each entry shows the most common genes and DNA. The sample includes a few hundred thousand distinct CDR3 sequences, with roughly 12% observed a single time. The ten largest clones take up around 4% of the sample. Separately, the same data were catalogued under a study of yellow fever vaccine responses in identical twins.

The source material was memory (CD45RO+) T cells sorted from blood. The sample's cell subset or site, from its label and the paper: CD45RO+ enriched T cells. These receptors were taken from a woman aged 18-30 years in good health.

This clonotype was recorded many times. The chain couples TRBV5-1 to TRBJ2-3; 8 positions match TRBD2. The germline gives CDR1 SGHRS, CDR2 YFSETQ. This CDR3 comprises 14 residues. V gave up 7 bases and J gave up 5 bases; unmatched junction bases: 9. The chain's CDR3 is CASGPAGVVDTQYF. In nucleotides, the CDR3 is TGCGCCAGCGGGCCAGCGGGAGTTGTAGATACGCAGTATTTT.

This clonotype was seen a handful of times. V gene TRBV29-1 combines with J gene TRBJ1-1, with 9 bases identical to TRBD1. CDR3 length: 13 residues. Germline V gives CDR1 SQVTM, CDR2 ANQGSEA. V lost 7 bases and J lost 5; bases outside the gene matches: 8. CDR3 coding DNA: TGCAGCGGACGGACAGGGGTTGGAACTGAAGCTTTCTTT. Protein: CSGRTGVGTEAFF. Combining the CDR3 with reference TRBV29-1 and TRBJ1-1 gives the whole variable domain SAVISQKPSRDICQRGTSLTIQCQVDSQVTMMFWYRQQPGQSLTLIATANQGSEATYESGFVIDKFPISRPNLTFSTLTVSNMSPEDSSIYLCSGRTGVGTEAFFGQGTRLTVV.

This clonotype has more than one count but fewer than ten. CDR3 DNA sequence: TGCGCCAGCAGTGAGCCGAGCGGGGGGCGAGTCAATGAGCAGTTCTTC. It encodes CASSEPSGGRVNEQFF. This chain joins TRBV5-1 and TRBJ2-1; 9 positions agree with TRBD2. V shed 5 bases, J shed 6 bases, and the junction held 12 bases outside the gene matches. CDR3 length equals 16 residues. The V gene's germline CDR1 is SGHRS and CDR2 YFSETQ.

The rearrangement links TRBV24-1 to TRBJ2-3, with D uncertain. Germline V gives CDR1 KGHDR, CDR2 SFDVKD. V was cut by 1 base and J by 3 bases, with 1 base left in between. The CDR3 has 12 residues. The CDR3 sequence is CATSDFTDTQYF. The CDR3 DNA follows: TGTGCCACCAGTGATTTTACAGATACGCAGTATTTT.

The V and J genes are TRBV5-5 and TRBJ2-3; D is uncertain. With 0 bases removed from V and 0 bases from J, the gap between germline ends came to 8 bases. The germline CDR1 and CDR2 sequences are SGHKS and YYEKEE (reference sequence). The CDR3 covers 15 residues. The CDR3, as DNA: TGTGCCAGCAGCTTGGGGGGAACTAGCACAGATACGCAGTATTTT. This codes for CASSLGGTSTDTQYF.

This clonotype has more than one count but fewer than ten. In DNA, the CDR3 is TGTTCGTGTCAGGAGGCCACAGATACGCAGTATTTT. This translates into CSCQEATDTQYF. The chain combines TRBV28 with TRBJ2-3; tentative D call: TRBD2 (5 bases). The CDR3 extends over 12 amino acids. Per germline, CDR1 MDHEN and CDR2 SYDVKM.

This clonotype was observed a few times. The chain carries TRBV5-1 and TRBJ2-7; D call uncertain. Germline V gene lookup returns CDR1 SGHRS and CDR2 YFSETQ. V lost 5 bases, J lost 0 bases, and 9 bases lay in between. The CDR3 has 13 amino acids. CDR3: CASSEESSYEQYF. The DNA of the CDR3 is TGCGCCAGCAGTGAAGAAAGCTCCTACGAGCAGTACTTC. Full variable domain (rest looked up from reference TRBV5-1 and TRBJ2-7): KAGVTQTPRYLIKTRGQQVTLSCSPISGHRSVSWYQQTPGQGLQFLFEYFSETQRNKGNFPGRFSGRQFSNSRSEMNVSTLELGDSALYLCASSEESSYEQYFGPGTRLTVT.

This clonotype was picked up a small number of times. V and J are TRBV11-2 and TRBJ2-1; D uncertain. The CDR3 runs 15 residues. V was cut by 1 base and J by 4 bases, with 11 bases left in between. Germline values: CDR1 SGHAT, CDR2 FQNNGV. In DNA, the CDR3 is TGTGCCAGCAGCTTAGTTGACGCAAGGTACAATGAGCAGTTCTTC. Its protein is CASSLVDARYNEQFF.

This rearrangement joins TRBV6-1 to TRBJ1-3, with D perhaps matching TRBD1 (6 bases). V gave up 6 bases and J gave up 2 bases, with 17 bases separating them. The CDR3 has 16 amino acids. CDR1 is MNHNS, CDR2 SASEGT, per germline. Written as DNA, the CDR3 is TGTGCCAGCAGCACGGACAGTCGCTTCGCTGGAAACACCATATATTTT. Translating gives CASSTDSRFAGNTIYF.